This T cell receptor (beta chain) originates from a study of cytomegalovirus exposure and HLA in healthy donors. Study context: Of the donors genotyped, several hundred in all, about 80% fell in the Caucasian-associated ancestry cluster.

PCR primers comprised 60 Vbeta and 13 Jbeta primers. The assay was immunoSEQ multiplex PCR, and TCRdb's table has in-frame clones only and misses some. There are over 150,000 clones in the sample; 75% to 90% occur only once, and about 7% lies in the top ten. This CDR3 spans 15 amino acids. Per germline, CDR1 MNHEY and CDR2 SMNVEV (reference sequence). The receptor was derived from a man aged 30 to 39 in good health and CMV-seropositive. Sample: PBMCs. V is TRBV27 and J is TRBJ2-5; 11 bases line up with TRBD2. The tail of the sequence fits TRBJ2-7 better, so the J call may be wrong. The CDR3 nucleotides read TGTGCCAGCAGTAGGTCTAGCGGGAGGCGAACCGAGCAGTACTTC. Protein sequence: CASSRSSGRRTEQYF.